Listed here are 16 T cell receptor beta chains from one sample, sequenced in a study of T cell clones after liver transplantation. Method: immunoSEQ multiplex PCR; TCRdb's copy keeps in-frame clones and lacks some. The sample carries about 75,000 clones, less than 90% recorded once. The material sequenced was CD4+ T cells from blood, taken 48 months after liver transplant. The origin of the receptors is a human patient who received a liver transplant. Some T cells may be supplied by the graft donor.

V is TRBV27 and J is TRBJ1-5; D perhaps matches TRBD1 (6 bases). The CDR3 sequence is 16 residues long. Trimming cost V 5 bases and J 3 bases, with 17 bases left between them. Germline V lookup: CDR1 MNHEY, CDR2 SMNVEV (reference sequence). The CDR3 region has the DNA TGTGCCAGCAGTGATTTTAAGGCAGGGGCCAATCAGCCCCAGCATTTT. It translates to CASSDFKAGANQPQHF.

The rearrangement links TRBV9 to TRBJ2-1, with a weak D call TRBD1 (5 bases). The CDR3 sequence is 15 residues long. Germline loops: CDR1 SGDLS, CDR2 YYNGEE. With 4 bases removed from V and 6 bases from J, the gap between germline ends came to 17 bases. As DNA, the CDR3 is TGTGCCAGCAGCCCAGGAGAAGGGGCTCTCAATGAGCAGTTCTTC. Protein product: CASSPGEGALNEQFF.

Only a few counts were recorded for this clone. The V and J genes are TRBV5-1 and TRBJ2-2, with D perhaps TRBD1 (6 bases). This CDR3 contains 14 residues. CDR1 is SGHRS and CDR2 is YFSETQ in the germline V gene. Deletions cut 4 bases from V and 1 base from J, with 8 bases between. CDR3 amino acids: CASSKGQNTGELFF. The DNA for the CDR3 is TGCGCCAGCAGCAAGGGACAGAACACCGGGGAGCTGTTTTTT.

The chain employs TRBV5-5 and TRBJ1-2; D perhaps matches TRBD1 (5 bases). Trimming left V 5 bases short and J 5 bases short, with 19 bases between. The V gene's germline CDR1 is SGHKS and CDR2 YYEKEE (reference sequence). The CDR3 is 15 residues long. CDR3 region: CASSFFWDQNYGYTF. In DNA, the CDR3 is TGTGCCAGCAGTTTTTTTTGGGACCAGAATTATGGCTACACCTTC.

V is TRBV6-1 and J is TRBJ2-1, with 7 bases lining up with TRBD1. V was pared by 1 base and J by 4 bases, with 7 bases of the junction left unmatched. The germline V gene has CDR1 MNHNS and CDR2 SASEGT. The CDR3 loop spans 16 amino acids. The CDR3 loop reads CASSEGQGINYNEQFF. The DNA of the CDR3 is TGTGCCAGCAGTGAAGGACAGGGAATCAATTACAATGAGCAGTTCTTC.

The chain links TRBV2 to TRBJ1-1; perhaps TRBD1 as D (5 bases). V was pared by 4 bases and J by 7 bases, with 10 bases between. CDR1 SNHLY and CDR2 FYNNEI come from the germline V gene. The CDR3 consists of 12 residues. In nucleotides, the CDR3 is TGTGCCAGCAGTGTCATGAGGGGTGAAGCTTTCTTT. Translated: CASSVMRGEAFF. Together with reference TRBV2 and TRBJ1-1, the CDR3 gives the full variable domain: EPEVTQTPSHQVTQMGQEVILRCVPISNHLYFYWYRQILGQKVEFLVSFYNNEISEKSEIFDDQFSVERPDGSNFTLKIRSTKLEDSAMYFCASSVMRGEAFFGQGTRLTVV.

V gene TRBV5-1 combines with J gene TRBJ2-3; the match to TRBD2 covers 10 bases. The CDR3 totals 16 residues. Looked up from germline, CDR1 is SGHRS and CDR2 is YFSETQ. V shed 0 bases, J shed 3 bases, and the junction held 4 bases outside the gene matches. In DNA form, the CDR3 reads TGCGCCAGCAGCTTGGAAGCTAGCGGGAGTACAGATACGCAGTATTTT. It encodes CASSLEASGSTDTQYF. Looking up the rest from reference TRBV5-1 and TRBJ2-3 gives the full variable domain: KAGVTQTPRYLIKTRGQQVTLSCSPISGHRSVSWYQQTPGQGLQFLFEYFSETQRNKGNFPGRFSGRQFSNSRSEMNVSTLELGDSALYLCASSLEASGSTDTQYFGPGTRLTVL.

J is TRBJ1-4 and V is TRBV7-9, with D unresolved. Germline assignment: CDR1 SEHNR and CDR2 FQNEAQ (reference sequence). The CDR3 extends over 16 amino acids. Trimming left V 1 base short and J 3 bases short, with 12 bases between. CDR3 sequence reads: CASSLGSGFSNEKLFF. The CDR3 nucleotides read TGTGCCAGCAGCTTAGGATCTGGGTTCTCTAATGAAAAACTGTTTTTT.

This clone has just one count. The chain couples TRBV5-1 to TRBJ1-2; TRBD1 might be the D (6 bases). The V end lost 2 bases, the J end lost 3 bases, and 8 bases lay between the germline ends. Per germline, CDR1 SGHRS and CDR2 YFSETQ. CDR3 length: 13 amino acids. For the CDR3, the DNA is TGCGCCAGCAGCTTCCAGGGGCACTATGGCTACACCTTC. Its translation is CASSFQGHYGYTF.

In DNA form, the CDR3 reads TGTGCCAGCAGCCAAACGTATACGGGGGGCTCCTCCTACGAGCAGTACTTC. Amino acids: CASSQTYTGGSSYEQYF. The chain links TRBV14 to TRBJ2-7; maybe TRBD2 (7 bases). The germline V gene encodes CDR1 SGHDN and CDR2 FVKESK. The CDR3 runs 17 residues. Trimming took 2 bases from V and 0 from J, leaving 17 bases between them.

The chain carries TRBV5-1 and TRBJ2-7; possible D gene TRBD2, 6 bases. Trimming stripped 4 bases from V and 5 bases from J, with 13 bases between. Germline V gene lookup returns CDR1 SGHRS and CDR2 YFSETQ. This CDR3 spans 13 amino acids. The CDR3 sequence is CASSGRGRNEQYF. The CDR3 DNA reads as TGCGCCAGCAGCGGACGGGGGAGGAACGAGCAGTACTTC.

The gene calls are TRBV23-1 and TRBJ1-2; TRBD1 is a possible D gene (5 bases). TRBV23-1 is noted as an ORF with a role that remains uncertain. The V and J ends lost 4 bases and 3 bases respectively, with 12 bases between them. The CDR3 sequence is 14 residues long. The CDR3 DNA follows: TGCGCCAGCAGTCTGTCAGGGAAATACTATGGCTACACCTTC. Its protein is CASSLSGKYYGYTF.

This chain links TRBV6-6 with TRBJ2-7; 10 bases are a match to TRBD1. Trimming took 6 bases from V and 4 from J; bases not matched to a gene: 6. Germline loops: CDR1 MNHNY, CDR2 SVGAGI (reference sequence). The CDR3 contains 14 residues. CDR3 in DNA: TGTGCCAGCAGGGGGGGACAGGGGAATTACGAGCAGTACTTC. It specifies CASRGGQGNYEQYF.

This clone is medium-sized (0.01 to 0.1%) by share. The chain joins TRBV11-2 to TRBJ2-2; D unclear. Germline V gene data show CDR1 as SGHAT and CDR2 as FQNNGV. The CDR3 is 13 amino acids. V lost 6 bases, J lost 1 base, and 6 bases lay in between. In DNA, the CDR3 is TGTGCCAGCAGGGGCTGGAACACCGGGGAGCTGTTTTTT. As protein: CASRGWNTGELFF.

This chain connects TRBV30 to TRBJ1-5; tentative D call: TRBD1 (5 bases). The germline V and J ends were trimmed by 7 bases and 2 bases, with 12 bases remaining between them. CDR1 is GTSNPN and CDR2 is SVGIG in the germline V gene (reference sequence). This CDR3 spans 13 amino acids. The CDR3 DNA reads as TGTGCCTCGGAGATGGGGGGCAATCAGCCCCAGCATTTT. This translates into CASEMGGNQPQHF.

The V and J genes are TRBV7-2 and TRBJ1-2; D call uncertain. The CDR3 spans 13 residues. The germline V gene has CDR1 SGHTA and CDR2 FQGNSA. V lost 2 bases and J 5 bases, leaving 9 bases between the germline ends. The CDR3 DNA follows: TGTGCCAGCAGCTTAAACGTCCTATATGGCTACACCTTC. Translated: CASSLNVLYGYTF.